This TCR beta chain comes out of a study of cytomegalovirus exposure and HLA in healthy donors. Study-level background: Approximately 80 million unique TCRs, all from HLA-typed donors, were included in an early release of the data.

PCR involved 60 Vbeta and 13 Jbeta primers. Generated by immunoSEQ multiplex PCR, the TCRdb table keeps only in-frame clones and is missing some. Seen here are about 120,000 clones, around 80% observed once, and the top ten hold over 0.2%. Findings and caveats of the study: Previous analysis showed most TCR beta V segments were productive about 87% or about 30% of the time.

On this clone itself: Its antigen remains unidentified.

CDR1 SGHTA and CDR2 FQGTGA come from the germline V gene. This CDR3 comprises 15 residues. The sequenced sample was PBMCs. V usage is TRBV7-3 and J usage is TRBJ2-5; perhaps TRBD2 as D (7 bases). The J call is doubtful: the DNA matches TRBJ2-7 better. The TCR comes from a man aged 50 to 59 in good health and CMV-seronegative. Here the CDR3 DNA reads TGTGCCAGCAGCCCTTACGGGGGGCCGGGCTACGAGCAGTACTTC. Translated, it gives CASSPYGGPGYEQYF.